This T cell receptor (beta chain) was observed in a study of breast tumors, draining lymph nodes, adjacent tissues (TCRdb year 2016). With respect to the entire study: Breast cancer patients provided tumor, adjacent nontumor tissue and axillary lymph nodes, and the study compared the TCR beta repertoires across these three sources. In human breast cancer, the study set out to assess how tumor, surrounding tissue and draining lymph node repertoires relate to one another and whether T cells might be exchanged between them. The full study reports these points: Tumor T-cell repertoires showed less diversity than lymph node repertoires and more diversity than nontumor tissue repertoires, and tumor T-cell repertoires showed preferential V and J gene usage. Tumor and nontumor tissue repertoires were found to be significantly more similar in luminal-like than in basal-like breast cancer. The conclusion that tumor T cells originate in lymph nodes was framed as consistent with a hypothesis rather than directly demonstrated. The data were judged consistent with most tumor T cells deriving from the lymph node and then expanding within tumor tissue.

As concerns this clonotype: The antigen it binds to is not known. The conserved final phenylalanine or tryptophan is absent from the CDR3, which likely points to a read error.

According to the germline V gene (reference sequence), CDR1 reads LGHDT and CDR2 reads YNNKEL. The CDR3 contains 16 residues when both ends are counted. Kept here is only the CDR3 DNA, which spans 48 bases and is read in frame from base 1. The junction carries 23 bases between V and J, which are trimmed by 9 bases and 5 bases respectively. Lymph node samples came from the axillary draining lymph nodes of breast cancer patients. The sequencing machine was an Illumina HiSeq 2000. Multiplex PCR amplification was used to build the TCR beta chain libraries. The amplified TCR beta chain products were analyzed by high-throughput sequencing. Clones were called with MiXCR by TCRdb after fastp trimmed the public reads at Q25, and only in-frame beta chains were retained. CDR3 protein duplicates are merged, each entry listing the most common genes and DNA. Counted in this sample were approximately 100,000 distinct CDR3 sequences; less than 25% of them appeared once. The top ten hold roughly 1.2% of the sample.

This chain joins TRBV3-1 to TRBJ2-1, with TRBD2 as a weak D call on 7 bases. This TCR was recovered from a female donor with breast cancer. Some clones in this sample may be carry-over from other donors' samples. Sequenced sample: axillary lymph node tissue. The base sequence is TGTGCCAGAGGCCAGAGGGGGAGGGAAGGCGACAATGAGCAGTTCTTG. Its product reads: CARGQRGREGDNEQFL.